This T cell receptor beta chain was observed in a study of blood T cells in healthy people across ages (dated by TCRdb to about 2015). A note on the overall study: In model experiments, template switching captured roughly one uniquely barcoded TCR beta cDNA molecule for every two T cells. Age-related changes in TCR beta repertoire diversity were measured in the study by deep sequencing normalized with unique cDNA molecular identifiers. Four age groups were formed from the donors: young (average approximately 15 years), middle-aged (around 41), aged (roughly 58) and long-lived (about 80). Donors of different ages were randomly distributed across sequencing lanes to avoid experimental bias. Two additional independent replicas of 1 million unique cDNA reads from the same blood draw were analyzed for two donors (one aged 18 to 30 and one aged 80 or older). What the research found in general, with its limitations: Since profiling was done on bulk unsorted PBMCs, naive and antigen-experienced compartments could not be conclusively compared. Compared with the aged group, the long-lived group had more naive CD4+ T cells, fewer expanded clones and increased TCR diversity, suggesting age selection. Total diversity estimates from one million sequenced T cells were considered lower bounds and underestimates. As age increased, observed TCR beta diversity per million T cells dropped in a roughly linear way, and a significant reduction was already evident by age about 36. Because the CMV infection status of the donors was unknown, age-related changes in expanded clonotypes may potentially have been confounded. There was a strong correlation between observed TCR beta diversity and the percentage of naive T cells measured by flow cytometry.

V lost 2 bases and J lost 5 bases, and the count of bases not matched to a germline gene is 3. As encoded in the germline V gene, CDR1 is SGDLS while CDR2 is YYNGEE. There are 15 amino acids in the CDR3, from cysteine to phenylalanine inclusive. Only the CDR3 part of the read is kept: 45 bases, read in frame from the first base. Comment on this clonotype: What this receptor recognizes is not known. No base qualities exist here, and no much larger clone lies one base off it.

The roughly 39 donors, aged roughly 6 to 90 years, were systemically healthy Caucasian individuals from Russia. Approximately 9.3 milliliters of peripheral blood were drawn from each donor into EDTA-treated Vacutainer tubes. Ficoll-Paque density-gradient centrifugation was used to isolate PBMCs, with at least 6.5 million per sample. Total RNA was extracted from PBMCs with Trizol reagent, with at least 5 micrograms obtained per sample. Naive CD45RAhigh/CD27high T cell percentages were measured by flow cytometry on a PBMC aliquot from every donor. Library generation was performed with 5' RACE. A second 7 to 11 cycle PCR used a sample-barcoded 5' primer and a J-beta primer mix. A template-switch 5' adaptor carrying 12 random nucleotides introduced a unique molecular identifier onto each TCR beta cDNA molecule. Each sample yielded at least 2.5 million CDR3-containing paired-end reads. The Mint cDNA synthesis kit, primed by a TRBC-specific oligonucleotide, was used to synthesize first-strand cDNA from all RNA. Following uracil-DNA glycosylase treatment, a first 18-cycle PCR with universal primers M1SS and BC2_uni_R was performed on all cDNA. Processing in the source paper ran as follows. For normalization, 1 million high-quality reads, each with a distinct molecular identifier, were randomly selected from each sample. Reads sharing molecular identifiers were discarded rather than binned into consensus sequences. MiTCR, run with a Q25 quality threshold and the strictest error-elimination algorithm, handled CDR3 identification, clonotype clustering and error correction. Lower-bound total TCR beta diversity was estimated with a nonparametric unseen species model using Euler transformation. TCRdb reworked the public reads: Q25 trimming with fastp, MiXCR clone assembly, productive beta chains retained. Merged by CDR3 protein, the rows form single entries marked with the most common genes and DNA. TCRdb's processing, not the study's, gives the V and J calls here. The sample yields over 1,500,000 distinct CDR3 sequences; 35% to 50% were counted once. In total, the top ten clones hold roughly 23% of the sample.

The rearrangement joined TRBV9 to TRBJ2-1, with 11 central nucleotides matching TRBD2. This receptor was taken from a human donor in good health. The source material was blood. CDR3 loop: CASSVSGGAHNEQFF. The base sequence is TGTGCCAGCAGCGTTAGCGGGGGGGCCCACAATGAGCAGTTCTTC.